The sequence of this T cell receptor (beta chain) was determined in a study of response to subunit inactivated influenza vaccine. TCRdb re-called the RT-PCR reads with MiXCR, one entry per CDR3 protein. The profile shows around 530,000 distinct CDR3 sequences, over 9.5% of them singletons. The CDR3 has 14 amino acids. Trimming removed 5 bases at V and 6 bases at J, with 14 bases between. The germline CDR1 and CDR2 sequences are SGHVS and FQNEAQ. The sequence came from a man aged 50 to 60 who received an inactivated influenza vaccine. This rearrangement joins TRBV7-8 to TRBJ1-5; D remains ambiguous. The sample was PBMCs from blood, taken on the day of vaccination. CDR3 protein: CASSPRRGGQPQHF. The CDR3 DNA reads as TGTGCCAGCAGCCCACGACGGGGAGGTCAGCCCCAGCATTTT.